These T cell receptor beta chains were read from a single sample in a study of cytomegalovirus exposure and HLA in healthy donors. Generated by immunoSEQ multiplex PCR, the TCRdb table keeps only in-frame clones and is missing some. The sample has 160,000 or so clones, roughly 81% seen once. The source material was PBMCs. These receptors were collected from a young woman in good health and CMV-seropositive. CDR3s include the opening cysteine and the closing phenylalanine or tryptophan.

16,TRBJ1-3,TRBV28,CASRHRTGDSGNTIYF
15,TRBJ2-5,TRBV7-9,CASSLRRTAQETQYF
16,TRBJ1-4,TRBV6-5,CASSFHTGGLAEKLFF
13,TRBJ1-2,TRBV6-5,CASARGTGYYYTF
12,TRBJ2-7,TRBV18,CASSPGGDEQYF
16,TRBJ1-2,TRBV5-1,CASSPPFGGLDYGYTF
13,TRBJ1-1,TRBV9,CASSEGVRTEAFF
15,TRBJ2-1,TRBV7-8,CASLNRGDSYNEQFF
16,TRBJ1-3,TRBV5-6,CASSFRVRAPGNTIYF
16,TRBJ2-3,TRBV5-1,CASSPGLAGGTDTQYF
13,TRBJ1-2,TRBV5-6,CASSLDPGGGYTF
18,TRBJ1-5,TRBV2,CASSRQIGTVDSNQPQHF
15,TRBJ2-5,TRBV25-1,CASLTLTDSQETQYF
13,TRBJ1-2,TRBV19,CASRARGQDGYTF
15,TRBJ2-2,TRBV7-9,CASSITGAHTGELFF
15,TRBJ2-7,TRBV18,CASSGGTGGSYEQYF
15,TRBJ1-1,TRBV19,CASSVGLGRGTEAFF
14,TRBJ2-3,TRBV7-2,CASSWDRRTDTQYF